This TCR beta chain was profiled in a study of cytomegalovirus exposure and HLA in healthy donors. Study conclusions and caveats: V segments that were indistinguishable, TRBV6-2 and TRBV6-3 among them, were omitted from analysis. Some TCR beta chains (about 170 of them) were listed as cytomegalovirus-associated. Follow-up analysis later connected one missense variant in DCLRE1C with trimming of TCR beta V- and J-genes. Researchers reported from a later analysis that most CMV-associated TCR beta chains appeared HLA-restricted.

The CDR3 covers 15 residues. V lost 4 bases, J lost 6 bases, and 16 bases lay in between. Per the germline V gene, CDR1 is MNHEY and CDR2 is SMNVEV (reference sequence). In this sample, this clone turned up once. Its antigen is not known. PCR used 60 Vbeta primers and 13 Jbeta primers. Clones were read by immunoSEQ multiplex PCR, and TCRdb kept only the in-frame ones, dropping some. This sample has 200,000 to 250,000 clones, with approximately 82% found just once. This TCR was recovered from a male donor in good health and CMV-seronegative. The sample consisted of PBMCs. V and J are TRBV27 and TRBJ2-1; perhaps TRBD2 as D (5 bases). CDR3 nucleotide sequence: TGTGCCAGCAGTTCAGCTAGCTCCGGCGGCAATGAGCAGTTCTTC. Encoded protein: CASSSASSGGNEQFF.